This TCR beta chain was sequenced during a study of human T cells and chemical hapten exposure. General study findings and limits: Expanded TCRs clustered into significantly more large CDR3 similarity groups than controls, the analysis revealed.

This CDR3 has 15 residues. Germline-derived CDR1 and CDR2 are MNHNS and SASEGT. Trimming removed 5 bases from V and 7 bases from J; junction bases left unmatched: 8. The time point is: pre-sensitization, week 0. The treatment here: therapeutic diphenylcyclopropenone sensitization with weekly scalp DPC. TCRdb fed the RACE reads into MiXCR, producing one record per CDR3 protein. This table holds approximately 38,000 distinct CDR3 sequences, about 10% found once. With regard to this clonotype: Antigen: not known.

The sequence was collected from a young man with alopecia areata. Some clones in this sample may be carry-over from other donors' samples. Sample: whole blood, taken in connection with sensitization to the hapten diphenylcyclopropenone (DPC). The chain combines TRBV6-1 with TRBJ1-6, with 7 bases matching TRBD1. CDR3 in DNA: TGTGCCAGCAGTCCCCGACAGGGCCGAAATTCACCCCTCCACTTT. It yields the protein CASSPRQGRNSPLHF.